These 5 T cell receptor beta chains originate from one sample sequenced in a study of T cells in Graves' hyperthyroidism and ophthalmopathy. Amplified TCR beta CDR3 regions derived from RNA transcripts. TCR CDR3 underwent first-round RT-PCR with the HTBI primer set. TCRdb re-called the multiplex PCR reads through MiXCR, storing one row per CDR3 protein. Among hundreds of thousands of distinct CDR3 sequences listed, 15% to 20% were seen once. The material sequenced was blood. The receptors here all came from a man in his forties or fifties with Graves' ophthalmopathy.

To note about this clonotype: The DNA is omitted, as the CDR3 cannot be located on it reliably, and the CDR3 follows TCRdb's listing. The V and J genes are TRBV7-3 and TRBJ1-1. The CDR3 totals 21 residues, both ends included. Germline values: CDR1 SGHTA, CDR2 FQGTGA. CDR3 in amino acids: CASSFYICSARPAQGNTEAFF.

This clonotype was found a few times. The CDR3 loop reads CASSDDSYRSTF. In DNA, the CDR3 is TGTGCCAGCAGTGATGATTCGTACAGGAGCACCTTC. V and J are TRBV6-1 and TRBJ1-2; D possibly corresponds to TRBD1 (5 bases). Trimming removed 3 bases at V and 13 bases at J, with 15 bases between. This CDR3 spans 12 amino acids. Germline V gives CDR1 MNHNS, CDR2 SASEGT.

This chain joins TRBV28 and TRBJ1-1, with D unresolved. The CDR3 runs to 14 residues. V was clipped by 5 bases and J by 7 bases, with 17 bases between them. The germline V gene has CDR1 MDHEN and CDR2 SYDVKM. The CDR3 nucleotides read TGTGCCAGCAGTGTGGGTGGCTCAAAGAATGAAGCTTTCTTT. This translates into CASSVGGSKNEAFF.

This clonotype was seen a few times. This chain uses TRBV14 with TRBJ2-1; D is ambiguous. The germline CDR1 and CDR2 sequences are SGHDN and FVKESK. With 2 bases removed from V and 8 bases from J, the gap between germline ends came to 19 bases. This CDR3 region has 16 residues. This CDR3 reads CASSQKLWPRDDEQFF. The CDR3 nucleotides read TGTGCCAGCAGCCAAAAGCTATGGCCCCGAGATGATGAGCAGTTCTTC. The entire variable domain, with the rest obtained from reference TRBV14 and TRBJ2-1, is as follows: EAGVTQFPSHSVIEKGQTVTLRCDPISGHDNLYWYRRVMGKEIKFLLHFVKESKQDESGMPNNRFLAERTGGTYSTLKVQPAELEDSGVYFCASSQKLWPRDDEQFFGPGTRLTVL.

This chain connects TRBV11-2 to TRBJ2-7; no firm D call. The germline V and J ends were trimmed by 3 bases and 9 bases, with 9 bases remaining between them. The CDR3 runs 11 residues. In germline, CDR1 is SGHAT, CDR2 FQNNGV. CDR3 residues: CASSFGEGQYF. CDR3 sequence (DNA): TGTGCCAGCAGCTTTGGGGAAGGGCAGTACTTC. Full variable domain (rest looked up from reference TRBV11-2 and TRBJ2-7): EAGVAQSPRYKIIEKRQSVAFWCNPISGHATLYWYQQILGQGPKLLIQFQNNGVVDDSQLPKDRFSAERLKGVDSTLKIQPAKLEDSAVYLCASSFGEGQYFGPGTRLTVT.